The present T cell receptor beta chain was sequenced within a study of vaccination and CD4 T cells after COVID-19. Study-level information: Nasal swab PCR detected SARS-CoV-2 in convalescent patients; about 10 had mild disease, one severe. Sampling that followed vaccination took place a median around 70 days after dose two, within a range of 14 to 241. In culture, cells were exposed to overlapping spike peptides from SARS-CoV-2, HCoV-NL63, HCoV-OC43 and HCoV-229E.

Once obtained from cultured CD4+ T cells, the DNA was sequenced using the Oncomine TCR Beta short-read assay. TCRdb itself ran the PCR reads through MiXCR, one entry per CDR3 protein. The sample comprises 20,000 to 25,000 distinct CDR3 sequences, around 50% of which are singletons, and approximately 6% rests with the top ten. A remark on this clonotype: The antigen is unknown.

As to treatment: roughly 10-day PBMC culture with coronavirus spike peptide pools or control peptides (ViraFEST assay). Germline lookup yields CDR1 MNHEY and CDR2 SVGAGI. The length of the CDR3 is 13 residues. V lost 2 bases and J lost 1, with 5 bases in between. Sequenced material: CD4+ T cells from blood, cultured in vitro. The clonotype originates from a human donor who had recovered from COVID-19. The chain couples TRBV6-5 to TRBJ1-1; D is perhaps TRBD1 (5 bases). The CDR3 is CASSYGGNTEAFF. For the CDR3, the DNA is TGTGCCAGCAGTTACGGGGGGAACACTGAAGCTTTCTTT.